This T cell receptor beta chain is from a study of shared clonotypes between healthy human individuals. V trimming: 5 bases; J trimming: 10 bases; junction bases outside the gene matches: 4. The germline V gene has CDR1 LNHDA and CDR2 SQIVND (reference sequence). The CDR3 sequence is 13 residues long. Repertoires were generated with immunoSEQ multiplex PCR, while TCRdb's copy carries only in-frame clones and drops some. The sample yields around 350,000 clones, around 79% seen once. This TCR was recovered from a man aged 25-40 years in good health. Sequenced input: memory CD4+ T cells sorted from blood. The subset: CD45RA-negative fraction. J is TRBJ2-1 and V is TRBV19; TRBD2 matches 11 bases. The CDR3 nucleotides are TGTGCCAGTAGTCGGACTAGCGGGCTGGAGCAGTTCTTC. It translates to CASSRTSGLEQFF.